The rows below give T cell receptor beta chains drawn from one sample of a study of CD8+ T cells in alopecia areata. Produced via immunoSEQ multiplex PCR; TCRdb's table is partial and in-frame only. The sample gives about 74,000 clones, approximately 28% of which show up once; 15% is in the top ten. This specimen consisted of CD8+ T cells sorted from blood, obtained at week 4, from a patient treated with tofacitinib. All receptors derive from a human donor with alopecia areata. Both conserved end residues are part of each CDR3. The D gene is left open where the match is weak. The listing skips clone size in some rows; elsewhere it reads once, few, many or a size class.

v_call	j_call	d_call	clone_size	cdr3_nt	cdr3_aa
TRBV6-4	TRBJ2-1	-	few	TGTGCCAGCAGTGAAGCAGGATCCTACAATGAGCAGTTCTTC	CASSEAGSYNEQFF
TRBV2	TRBJ2-7	TRBD2	few	TGTGCCAGCGGAGGACTAGGAGTTAACGAGCAGTACTTC	CASGGLGVNEQYF
TRBV9	TRBJ2-7	TRBD2	few	TGTGCCAGCAGCTCCAGCGGGGAAGACTACGAGCAGTACTTC	CASSSSGEDYEQYF
TRBV15	TRBJ2-4	TRBD2	-	TGTGCCACCAGCGAGACTAGCGGATCTTTCAAAAACATTCAGTACTTC	CATSETSGSFKNIQYF
TRBV20-1	TRBJ1-2	-	-	TGCAGTGCTCCGACAAATTATGGCTACACCTTC	CSAPTNYGYTF
TRBV29-1	TRBJ1-1	-	few	TGCAGCGTTGTTGCTCCTACGAACACTGAAGCTTTCTTT	CSVVAPTNTEAFF
TRBV5-1	TRBJ1-5	TRBD1	-	TGCGCCAGCAGCCCCGGGACAGATAGCAATCAGCCCCAGCATTTT	CASSPGTDSNQPQHF
TRBV29-1	TRBJ2-5	-	-	TGCAGCGCTTCGACGGGGGAGCGGGTTCGGGAGACCCAGTACTTC	CSASTGERVRETQYF
TRBV6-9	TRBJ2-3	TRBD1	-	TGTGCCAGCAGTGACGGACAGGACGCAGATACGCAGTATTTT	CASSDGQDADTQYF
TRBV27	TRBJ2-5	TRBD2	few	TGTGCCAGCAGTTCGGGACTAGCGTGGGGAGGGGAGACCCAGTACTTC	CASSSGLAWGGETQYF
TRBV7-2	TRBJ2-1	-	-	TGTGCCAGCAGCTTGTTGGCGGGACCCTCCAATGAGCAGTTCTTC	CASSLLAGPSNEQFF
TRBV30	TRBJ2-2	TRBD2	few	TGTGCCTGGAGAGGACTAGCGGGTACCGGGGAGCTGTTTTTT	CAWRGLAGTGELFF
TRBV9	TRBJ1-2	TRBD1	once	TGTGCCAGCAGCTTCAGACAGGGAGAATATGGCTACACCTTC	CASSFRQGEYGYTF
TRBV29-1	TRBJ1-2	-	few	TGCAGCGTTGAAGACCCTGGGGGGGGTGAGGGCTACACCTTC	CSVEDPGGGEGYTF
TRBV5-6	TRBJ2-2	TRBD1	few	TGTGCCAGCAGCCAGACCGGGACAGGGATCACCGGGGAGCTGTTTTTT	CASSQTGTGITGELFF
TRBV28	TRBJ2-7	-	medium-sized	TGTGCCAGCAGTTTTGGGTACGAGCAGTACTTC	CASSFGYEQYF
TRBV5-1	TRBJ2-1	-	-	TGCGCCAGCAGTACCTACGCCCAGGACAATGAGCAGTTCTTC	CASSTYAQDNEQFF
TRBV29-1	TRBJ2-7	TRBD2	few	TGCAGCGTTACGGGAGGCGCGGTCTACGAGCAGTACTTC	CSVTGGAVYEQYF
TRBV30	TRBJ1-1	-	few	TGTGCCTGGAGCCTTTTTGCCCTAGGCGCCACTGAAGCTTTCTTT	CAWSLFALGATEAFF
TRBV29-1	TRBJ2-1	-	few	TGCAGCGTTGTATATGGACCCCTCCAGATCTTC	CSVVYGPLQIF
TRBV29-1	TRBJ2-1	TRBD1	few	TGCAGCGGAACCCCCCCGGGACAGTACAATGAGCAGTTCTTC	CSGTPPGQYNEQFF
TRBV28	TRBJ1-5	-	-	TGTGCCAGCAGTCCTCTCTGGACAATTAGCAATCAGCCCCAGCATTTT	CASSPLWTISNQPQHF
TRBV28	TRBJ1-1	-	few	TGTGCCAGCAGAGGGGGGTTGGACACTGAAGCTTTCTTT	CASRGGLDTEAFF
TRBV5-1	TRBJ2-7	-	-	TGCGCCAGCAGCTTGATACCCTACGAGCAGTACTTC	CASSLIPYEQYF
TRBV5-4	TRBJ1-5	TRBD1	-	TGTGCCAGCAGCAACAGGGGGTCTCAGCCCCAGCATTTT	CASSNRGSQPQHF
TRBV29-1	TRBJ2-7	-	-	TGCAGTGGTGGGGATTCCTACGAGCAGTACTTC	CSGGDSYEQYF
TRBV4-1	TRBJ2-5	-	once	TGCGCCAGCAGCCAAGGCGGGGAGGAGACCCAGTACTTC	CASSQGGEETQYF
TRBV7-6	TRBJ2-7	TRBD1	-	TGTGCCAGCAGCAAGGGACAGGGTTACGAGCAGTACTTC	CASSKGQGYEQYF
TRBV7-9	TRBJ2-1	-	-	TGTGCCAGCAGCTTAGGTCTGGGGGATGAGCAGTTCTTC	CASSLGLGDEQFF
TRBV30	TRBJ1-2	-	-	TGTGCCTGGAAGGACACTGGCTATGGCTACACCTTC	CAWKDTGYGYTF
TRBV9	TRBJ2-7	-	-	TGTGCCAGCAGCCCCCCCAGCACCGGGACTCACTCCTACGAGCAGTACTTC	CASSPPSTGTHSYEQYF